Given below is one TCR beta chain in context. What it binds is not known. Although they were nominally healthy when sampled, donors likely had unrecorded immune exposures. CDR3 length: 13 amino acids. V lost 8 bases and J lost 4, with 14 bases in between. Germline lookup yields CDR1 MNHEY and CDR2 SVGAGI. Vbeta (60) and Jbeta (13) primers were used in the PCR. Libraries were prepared by immunoSEQ multiplex PCR; TCRdb keeps only in-frame clonotypes and omits some of them. The sample has 120,000 to 150,000 clones; around 73% are singletons. The data were taken from a study of cytomegalovirus exposure and HLA in healthy donors. Study results and caveats: Most of the TCR beta V segments (in an earlier analysis) were productive either about 90% or about 30% of the time.

Sequencing used PBMCs. This clonotype was obtained from a woman aged 18 to 35 in good health and CMV-seronegative. V is TRBV6-5 and J is TRBJ2-5; D might be TRBD2 (6 bases). The CDR3 spells CASGSTRAETQYF. Here the CDR3 DNA reads TGTGCCAGCGGATCGACTAGGGCAGAGACCCAGTACTTC.